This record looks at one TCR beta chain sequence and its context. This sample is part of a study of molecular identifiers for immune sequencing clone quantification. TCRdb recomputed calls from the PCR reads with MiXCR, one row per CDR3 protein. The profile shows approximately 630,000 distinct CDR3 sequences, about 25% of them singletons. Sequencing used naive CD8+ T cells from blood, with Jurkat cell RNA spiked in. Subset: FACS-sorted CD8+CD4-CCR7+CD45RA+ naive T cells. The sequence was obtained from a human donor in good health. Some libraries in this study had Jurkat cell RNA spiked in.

The CDR3 DNA reads TGTGCCAGCAGCTTTGCAGGGTTGGATACGCAGTATTTT. Translating gives CASSFAGLDTQYF. The chain has TRBV25-1 and TRBJ2-3; D may be TRBD1 (5 bases). The germline V gene encodes CDR1 MGHDK and CDR2 SYGVNS. This CDR3 has 13 amino acids. V was cut by 6 bases and J by 6 bases, with 13 bases left in between.